The rows below give T cell receptor beta chains drawn from one sample of a study of cytomegalovirus exposure and HLA in healthy donors. Method: immunoSEQ multiplex PCR; TCRdb's copy keeps in-frame clones and lacks some. The sample contains some 100,000 clones, 75% to 85% of which appear only once. Sequencing used PBMCs. The source of these receptors is a woman aged 50 to 65 in good health and CMV-seropositive. Each CDR3 is given with its conserved first and last residue. A D gene is named only where the DNA matches it firmly. Expanded clones get a size class; other rows say once, few or many, or leave the size out.

J gene,clone size,V gene,D gene,CDR3 protein,CDR3 DNA
TRBJ2-6,.,TRBV6-5,.,CASRESGANVLTF,TGTGCCAGCAGAGAGTCTGGGGCCAACGTCCTGACTTTC
TRBJ2-7,once,TRBV5-4,.,CASSLAGEMRYEQYF,TGTGCCAGCAGCTTGGCGGGGGAGATGCGATACGAGCAGTACTTC
TRBJ1-1,.,TRBV5-1,.,CASSLVAGEVDEAFF,TGCGCCAGCAGCTTGGTTGCGGGGGAAGTCGATGAAGCTTTCTTT
TRBJ2-2,.,TRBV9,TRBD2,CASSTRSGGADTGELFF,TGTGCCAGCAGCACCCGTAGCGGGGGGGCGGATACCGGGGAGCTGTTTTTT
TRBJ2-7,.,TRBV29-1,TRBD2,CSVGREGTYEQYF,TGCAGCGTCGGGCGGGAGGGGACCTACGAGCAGTACTTC
TRBJ2-3,.,TRBV6-5,.,CASRRGGPLGDTQYF,TGTGCCTCCCGGCGGGGCGGGCCCCTCGGGGATACGCAGTATTTT
TRBJ1-1,.,TRBV6-6,TRBD1,CASSYSLVTGGTEAFF,TGTGCCAGCAGTTACTCTTTGGTGACAGGGGGCACTGAAGCTTTCTTT
TRBJ1-3,.,TRBV11-1,.,CASSFGGHASGNTIYF,TGTGCCAGCAGCTTTGGCGGTCACGCCTCTGGAAACACCATATATTTT
TRBJ2-1,.,TRBV5-4,TRBD2,CASSFGRGETNEQFF,TGTGCCAGCAGCTTTGGGCGGGGGGAGACCAATGAGCAGTTCTTC
TRBJ2-1,.,TRBV27,TRBD1,CASRGGFGPVYYNEQFF,TGTGCCAGCAGAGGGGGCTTCGGTCCGGTCTACTACAATGAGCAGTTCTTC
TRBJ1-1,.,TRBV7-3,.,CASSLSVNTEAFF,TGTGCCAGCAGCTTATCAGTGAACACTGAAGCTTTCTTT
TRBJ2-7,.,TRBV4-1,TRBD1,CASSQEGRGSSYEQYF,TGCGCCAGCAGCCAAGAAGGCAGGGGGAGCTCCTACGAGCAGTACTTC
TRBJ2-5,.,TRBV14,.,CASSQDITARGQYF,TGTGCCAGCAGCCAAGATATAACAGCAAGGGGCCAGTACTTC
TRBJ1-2,.,TRBV25-1,.,CASSESPVPISGYTF,TGTGCCAGCAGTGAATCCCCTGTGCCTATCTCTGGCTACACCTTC
TRBJ2-7,once,TRBV6-1,TRBD1,CASGPAGTGSYEQYF,TGTGCCAGTGGCCCCGCCGGGACAGGATCCTACGAGCAGTACTTC
TRBJ1-2,.,TRBV10-1,.,CASSESQASGYTF,TGCGCCAGCAGTGAGTCTCAGGCTAGCGGCTACACCTTC
TRBJ2-2,once,TRBV5-4,.,CASSQGLLNTGELFF,TGTGCCAGCAGCCAAGGACTTCTAAACACCGGGGAGCTGTTTTTT
TRBJ1-1,.,TRBV11-3,.,CASSSRGGEAFF,TGTGCCAGCAGCTCCCGCGGGGGTGAAGCTTTCTTT
TRBJ1-5,.,TRBV18,.,CASSPSVVRQPQHF,TGTGCCAGCTCCCCGTCCGTGGTGAGGCAGCCCCAGCATTTT
TRBJ2-3,.,TRBV5-4,.,CASSLGSGGTDTQYF,TGTGCCAGCAGCTTGGGATCAGGCGGCACAGATACGCAGTATTTT
TRBJ1-1,.,TRBV27,.,CASSYRRQLNTEAFF,TGTGCCAGCAGTTACCGCCGACAGTTGAACACTGAAGCTTTCTTT
TRBJ2-2,.,TRBV2,TRBD2,CASSYTSSGTNTGELFF,TGTGCCAGCAGTTACACCTCTAGCGGGACCAACACCGGGGAGCTGTTTTTT
TRBJ1-2,few,TRBV6-5,.,CASSYSSGSINYGYTF,TGTGCCAGCAGTTACTCCTCCGGGTCCATTAACTATGGCTACACCTTC
TRBJ1-5,.,TRBV2,TRBD1,CASSNGQGYNNQPQHF,TGTGCCAGCAGTAACGGACAGGGGTACAACAATCAGCCCCAGCATTTT
TRBJ1-2,.,TRBV30,.,CAWSVYIQGVDGYTF,TGTGCCTGGAGTGTGTACATACAGGGTGTAGATGGCTACACCTTC
TRBJ2-1,once,TRBV27,TRBD2,CASSLAGGWLLGSYNEQFF,TGTGCCAGCAGTTTGGCCGGGGGGTGGTTATTAGGATCCTACAATGAGCAGTTCTTC
TRBJ2-1,.,TRBV2,.,CASSEEQNEQFF,TGTGCCAGCAGTGAAGAACAGAATGAGCAGTTCTTC
TRBJ2-5,.,TRBV5-1,.,CASSLETGGGETQYF,TGCGCCAGCAGCTTAGAAACAGGGGGGGGAGAGACCCAGTACTTC
TRBJ1-2,many,TRBV7-3,.,CASSLGVGGYTF,TGTGCCAGCAGCTTGGGAGTGGGTGGCTACACCTTC
TRBJ1-5,.,TRBV27,TRBD1,CASSLRDRVGQPQHF,TGTGCCAGCAGTTTAAGGGACAGGGTTGGGCAGCCCCAGCATTTT
TRBJ2-1,.,TRBV27,TRBD2,CASSKAGGTYNEQFF,TGTGCCAGCAGCAAAGCGGGAGGGACCTACAATGAGCAGTTCTTC